These T cell receptor beta chains were read from a single sample in a study of chemoradiotherapy in HPV16-positive cancers. The protocol was immunoSEQ multiplex PCR, while the TCRdb copy is restricted to in-frame clones and leaves out a portion. The sample has several thousand clones, about 74% seen once. This specimen was acquired from a patient who underwent chemoradiotherapy. These receptors came from a human donor with HPV-associated anogenital cancer. The CDR3 runs from the conserved cysteine through the conserved F or W. A clone size is listed for some rows: how often the clone was seen (once, few, many), or a class if it is expanded.

TRBJ1-5 | TRBV28 | . | CASNPRGEVQPQHF
TRBJ1-2 | TRBV7-2 | few | CASSLTGDYGYTF
TRBJ1-1 | TRBV6-5 | . | CASSYSGSLDTEAFF
TRBJ2-1 | TRBV5-4 | . | CASSSSGGTSGIAEQFF
TRBJ2-1 | TRBV28 | . | CASSLSPNEQFF
TRBJ2-7 | TRBV6-4 | . | CASSVEPSGSSYEQYF
TRBJ2-1 | TRBV30 | once | CAWSPMTDYNEQFF
TRBJ2-1 | TRBV7-3 | . | CASSLSGGPYNEQFF
TRBJ1-3 | TRBV7-9 | . | CASSLTPGDTIYF
TRBJ2-7 | TRBV6-6 | . | CASSTNRGMNEQYF
TRBJ2-3 | TRBV28 | . | CASSLSRASTDTQYF
TRBJ1-4 | TRBV29-1 | . | CSVDPTGLNEKLFF
TRBJ2-5 | TRBV5-8 | . | CASSPSVGGQETQYF
TRBJ2-6 | TRBV19 | few | CASSIETSSSGANVLTF
TRBJ2-5 | TRBV29-1 | . | CSGGGSGRGGQETQYF
TRBJ2-5 | TRBV7-2 | . | CASSRDPQETQYF